This TCR beta chain was obtained from a study of T cell repertoires in cytomegalovirus infection. Across the whole study: Matching HLA type and CMV infection were both indicated by public TCR beta signatures.

TCRdb recomputed calls from the reads with MiXCR, one row per CDR3 protein. This sample has about 890,000 distinct CDR3 sequences; around 30% occur once, and the top ten carry more than 13%. As for this clonotype: Its cognate antigen is unknown.

This TCR was sampled from a human donor in good health (CMV status not recorded). Some clones in this sample may be carry-over from other donors' samples. The source material was cultured CD8+ T cells from PBMCs, sampled from culture after CMV antigen stimulation.

The CDR3 DNA reads TGTGCCAGCAGCTTAGGGACCTTTCTAGCGGGGGGCCAGGATACGCAGTATTTT. Its protein product is CASSLGTFLAGGQDTQYF. This chain uses TRBV7-3 with TRBJ2-3; 11 bases align to TRBD2. The V gene's germline CDR1 is SGHTA and CDR2 FQGTGA. The J segment lost 6 bases and the V segment lost 2 bases, leaving 13 bases of the junction unmatched. The CDR3 totals 18 residues.